This is a list of T cell receptor beta chains from one sample in a study of blood T cell repertoires in COVID-19. Sequencing used immunoSEQ multiplex PCR; TCRdb keeps in-frame clones, though not all of them. The repertoire holds some 150,000 clones, with roughly 84% as singletons. The sample taken for sequencing was PBMCs or T cells enriched from blood (not recorded which). These TCRs come from a woman between 50 and 59 years old who had been exposed to COVID-19. The CDR3 runs from the conserved cysteine through the conserved F or W. A D gene is named only where the DNA matches it firmly. Rows may omit the clone size; those that give it use once, few, many or a size class.

d_gene	abundance	v_gene	j_gene	CDR3aa	CDR3nt
TRBD1	once	TRBV19	TRBJ1-6	CASSARQGSHNSPLHF	TGTGCCAGTAGTGCTCGACAGGGATCCCATAATTCACCCCTCCACTTT
TRBD2	-	TRBV4-1	TRBJ2-3	CASSPDSGRIADTQYF	TGCGCCAGCAGCCCTGATAGCGGGAGGATAGCAGATACGCAGTATTTT
TRBD1	-	TRBV2	TRBJ2-2	CATGQVTRTGELFF	TGTGCCACCGGACAGGTCACTAGGACCGGGGAGCTGTTTTTT
-	-	TRBV21-1	TRBJ1-4	CASSRTGTNEKLFF	TGTGCCAGCAGCAGGACAGGGACTAATGAAAAACTGTTTTTT
-	-	TRBV27	TRBJ1-5	CASSLMGGVNQPQHF	TGTGCCAGCAGTTTAATGGGAGGGGTCAATCAGCCCCAGCATTTT
-	-	TRBV29-1	TRBJ2-5	CSVSWGLGETQYF	TGCAGCGTTTCCTGGGGGCTGGGAGAGACCCAGTACTTC
-	-	TRBV30	TRBJ1-2	CAWTPPNRRAYGYTF	TGTGCCTGGACCCCCCCGAACAGGAGGGCCTATGGCTACACCTTC
-	-	TRBV7-8	TRBJ2-1	CASSSLVRRHEQFF	TGTGCCAGCAGCTCGTTGGTGAGGCGGCATGAGCAGTTCTTC
-	few	TRBV6-2/TRBV6-3	TRBJ2-3	CASSRGRDSDTQYF	TGTGCCAGCAGCCGTGGCAGGGACTCGGATACGCAGTATTTT
-	-	TRBV12-3/TRBV12-4	TRBJ2-1	CASKMEFGNEQFF	TGTGCCAGCAAAATGGAGTTTGGGAATGAGCAGTTCTTC
-	-	TRBV3-1/TRBV3-2	TRBJ1-6	CASSQDQPAALHF	TGTGCCAGCAGCCAAGACCAACCCGCGGCCCTCCACTTT
-	few	TRBV6-1	TRBJ2-5	CASSDGGGLETQYF	TGTGCCAGCAGTGATGGTGGAGGACTAGAGACCCAGTACTTC
-	-	TRBV4-3	TRBJ1-1	CASSQVNLGGVAFF	TGCGCCAGCAGCCAAGTGAACTTAGGGGGAGTCGCTTTCTTT
TRBD2	-	TRBV29-1	TRBJ2-3	CSVEGRREHDTQYF	TGCAGCGTTGAAGGTCGGCGGGAGCACGATACGCAGTATTTT
-	-	TRBV3-1/TRBV3-2	TRBJ2-1	CASSQPMRYYNEQFF	TGTGCCAGCAGCCAGCCGATGCGATACTACAATGAGCAGTTCTTC
-	-	TRBV15	TRBJ1-2	CATSRDGGEANYGYTF	TGTGCCACCAGCAGAGATGGAGGGGAAGCTAACTATGGCTACACCTTC
TRBD1	-	TRBV30	TRBJ2-2	CAWSVRWGTGGGELFF	TGTGCCTGGAGTGTACGGTGGGGGACAGGGGGCGGGGAGCTGTTTTTT
TRBD1	-	TRBV18	TRBJ2-7	CASSLWTDRRTLLMTYEQYF	TGTGCCAGCTCACTATGGACGGACAGGAGGACCCTGCTTATGACCTACGAGCAGTACTTC
-	-	TRBV4-1	TRBJ1-5	CASSQEPGTSNQPQHF	TGCGCCAGCAGCCAAGAACCGGGAACGAGCAATCAGCCCCAGCATTTT
-	-	TRBV21-1	TRBJ1-3	CASTEPPISGNTIYF	TGTGCCAGCACCGAGCCCCCAATCTCTGGAAACACCATATATTTT
-	-	TRBV2	TRBJ1-2	CASSDPRAQGYTF	TGTGCCAGCAGTGATCCCAGGGCGCAAGGCTACACCTTC
-	-	TRBV6-5	TRBJ2-3	CASSAGFSDTQYF	TGTGCCAGCAGCGCAGGGTTCTCAGATACGCAGTATTTT
TRBD2	few	TRBV4-2	TRBJ2-5	CASSQDPVARGGETQYF	TGTGCCAGCAGCCAAGATCCGGTGGCGCGGGGGGGAGAGACCCAGTACTTC
-	-	TRBV19	TRBJ1-5	CASRLSGLQHQPQHF	TGTGCCAGTAGACTGTCAGGGCTACAACATCAGCCCCAGCATTTT
TRBD2	-	TRBV5-1	TRBJ2-1	CASSLGTSGDEQFF	TGCGCCAGCAGCCTCGGGACTAGTGGCGATGAGCAGTTCTTC
-	-	TRBV18	TRBJ1-1	CASSPGHTNTEAFF	TGTGCCAGCTCCCCGGGACACACGAACACTGAAGCTTTCTTT
-	-	TRBV2	TRBJ1-2	CASSYLAGSGYTF	TGTGCCAGCAGTTATCTGGCAGGAAGCGGCTACACCTTC
TRBD1	-	TRBV2	TRBJ1-2	CASSAARGPYGYTF	TGTGCCAGCAGTGCGGCCAGGGGGCCCTATGGCTACACCTTC
-	-	TRBV5-1	TRBJ1-6	CASSWPGRCPNSPLHF	TGCGCCAGCAGCTGGCCTGGTCGATGCCCTAATTCACCCCTCCACTTT
-	once	TRBV7-9	TRBJ1-3	CASSPLSGPGSTIYF	TGTGCCAGCAGCCCCCTGTCGGGTCCTGGAAGCACCATATATTTT
-	once	TRBV18	TRBJ2-3	CASSQEQLRVTDTQYF	TGTGCCAGCTCACAGGAGCAACTCCGGGTCACAGATACGCAGTATTTT
-	-	TRBV7-2	TRBJ1-2	CASSIATGINYGYTF	TGTGCCAGCAGTATAGCCACAGGGATCAACTATGGCTACACCTTC
TRBD1	-	TRBV4-3	TRBJ1-2	CASSQDAGGKGYGYTF	TGCGCCAGCAGCCAAGATGCAGGGGGCAAGGGCTATGGCTACACCTTC
-	-	TRBV19	TRBJ1-4	CASGVGGPVGEKLFF	TGTGCCAGTGGCGTGGGGGGGCCGGTAGGGGAAAAACTGTTTTTT
TRBD2	-	TRBV18	TRBJ2-1	CASSAGLGGSEQFF	TGTGCCAGCTCGGCGGGACTAGGAGGGAGTGAGCAGTTCTTC
TRBD1	-	TRBV6-2/TRBV6-3	TRBJ1-1	CASSWGQGPGEAFF	TGTGCCAGCAGTTGGGGACAGGGGCCGGGAGAAGCTTTCTTT
-	-	TRBV19	TRBJ2-7	CASSTSSRRGQGEQYF	TGTGCCAGTAGTACGTCGAGCCGCAGGGGACAAGGAGAGCAGTACTTC
TRBD2	-	TRBV2	TRBJ2-3	CARVTSGDPYF	TGTGCCAGGGTAACTAGCGGGGATCCGTATTTT
TRBD2	-	TRBV14	TRBJ2-1	CASSPLLAGEQFF	TGTGCCAGCAGCCCCCTACTAGCGGGTGAGCAGTTCTTC
-	-	TRBV5-4	TRBJ2-5	CASSFRTEETQYF	TGTGCCAGCAGCTTCAGGACAGAAGAGACCCAGTACTTC
-	-	TRBV9	TRBJ1-6	CASSGGLPNNSPLHF	TGTGCCAGCAGCGGGGGACTACCCAATAATTCACCCCTCCACTTT
TRBD1	-	TRBV6-5	TRBJ1-6	CASSYSGQGNSPLHF	TGTGCCAGCAGTTACTCAGGACAGGGGAATTCACCCCTCCACTTT
TRBD1	-	TRBV19	TRBJ2-5	CASSLGQGSVETQYF	TGTGCCAGTAGCCTGGGACAGGGGAGTGTGGAGACCCAGTACTTC
-	once	TRBV10-2	TRBJ2-2	CASLEAVANTGELFF	TGCGCCAGCCTTGAAGCCGTCGCGAACACCGGGGAGCTGTTTTTT